This entry features one T cell receptor beta chain sequence. The repertoire was sequenced with immunoSEQ multiplex PCR; TCRdb's copy has only in-frame clones and lacks some. The sample lists some 250,000 clones; about three quarters were seen once. The germline V gene has CDR1 MNHEY and CDR2 SVGEGT. The CDR3 is made up of 16 amino acids. The V end lost 5 bases, the J end lost 4 bases, and 18 bases lay between the germline ends. The data were obtained in a study of blood T cell repertoires in COVID-19. The clonotype was recovered from a woman of 80 years or more with acute or convalescent COVID-19. The V gene is TRBV6-2 or TRBV6-3, the J gene TRBJ1-5; a possible D gene is TRBD1 (5 bases). The specimen sequenced was peripheral blood. The CDR3: CASSDRDSLGNQPQHF. The CDR3 nucleotides are TGTGCCAGCAGTGACAGAGACAGTTTGGGGAATCAGCCCCAGCATTTT.